Given below is one TCR beta chain in context. Its antigen is unidentified. This CDR3 has 13 amino acids. V dropped 4 bases and J dropped 1 base, with 10 bases sitting between them. Germline-derived CDR1 and CDR2 are GTSNPN and SVGIG (reference sequence). This record comes from a study of T cell responses to AZD1222 COVID-19 vaccine. Notes on the study in general: The donors showed a predominance of white British ancestry and of females, with possible underestimation of clonal diversity. AZD1222 recipients seropositive at baseline numbered only five or six. Sampling captured repertoires only after the peak T cell response. Recipients of two AZD1222 doses showed rising Spike-specific TCR breadth and depth.

Using immunoSEQ multiplex PCR, the repertoire was profiled, and TCRdb retains in-frame clones only, with some absent. Counted here are 180,000 or so clones, around 95% occurring once; the ten biggest clones make up about 0.64%. The J gene is TRBJ1-1, the V gene TRBV30, with D hard to call. Sequences were derived from peripheral blood, sampled on day 0 of AZD1222 vaccination. This TCR was sampled from an adult in good health. CDR3 sequence (DNA): TGTGCCTGGACTGCACGCAGGAACACTGAAGCTTTCTTT. Translated, it gives CAWTARRNTEAFF.